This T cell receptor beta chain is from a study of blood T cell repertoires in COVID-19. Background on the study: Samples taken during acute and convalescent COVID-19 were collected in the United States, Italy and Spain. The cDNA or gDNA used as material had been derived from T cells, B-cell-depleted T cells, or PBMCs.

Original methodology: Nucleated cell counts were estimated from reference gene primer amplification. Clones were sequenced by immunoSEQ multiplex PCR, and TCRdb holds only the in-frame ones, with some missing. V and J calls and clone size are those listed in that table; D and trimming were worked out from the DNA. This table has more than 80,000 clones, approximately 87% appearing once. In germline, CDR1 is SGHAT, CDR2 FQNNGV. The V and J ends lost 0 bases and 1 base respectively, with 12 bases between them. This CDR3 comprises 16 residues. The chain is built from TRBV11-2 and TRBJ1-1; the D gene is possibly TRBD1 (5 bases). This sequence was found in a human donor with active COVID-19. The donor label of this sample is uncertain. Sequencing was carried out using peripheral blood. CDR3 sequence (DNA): TGTGCCAGCAGCTTAGATCACGACAGAAGGAACACTGAAGCTTTCTTT. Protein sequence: CASSLDHDRRNTEAFF.